Sequencing of this T cell receptor (beta chain) was carried out in a study of T cells in Graves' hyperthyroidism and ophthalmopathy (dated by TCRdb to 2018 to 2020). Turning to the overall study: Peripheral blood samples were taken at initial diagnosis, before any treatment was given. The paper describes TCR Vbeta CDR3 sequencing of 135 peripheral blood samples, made up of about 41 ophthalmopathy patients, around 73 hyperthyroidism patients and roughly 17 progressor patients. The roughly 100 discovery patients were randomly divided into training and test sets at a 7:3 ratio. Thyroid tissue and blood T-cell repertoires from roughly 6 Graves' hyperthyroidism patients were also compared in the study. Once sampling was done, hyperthyroidism patients were given methimazole at a starting dose of 30 mg daily, whereas ophthalmopathy patients were given high-dose intravenous methylprednisolone. Prospective prediction of ophthalmopathy was tested in an independent validation cohort of approximately 19 hyperthyroidism patients and 17 patients who later progressed to ophthalmopathy. A discovery cohort of about a hundred patients, 43 with Graves' ophthalmopathy and roughly 59 with stable Graves' hyperthyroidism, was used to find distinguishing TCR V-J signatures.

The research as a whole found: Sample size was not statistically predetermined, and investigators were not blinded to group allocation. In validation, progression to ophthalmopathy was predicted by the model with about 70% sensitivity and about 72% specificity, a median of approximately 6.5 months before onset. In cross-validation, a model built on a 13 V-J signature told ophthalmopathy apart from stable hyperthyroidism with under 90% sensitivity and around 83% specificity, and in testing the same model reached 80%/75%. Most expanded thyroid clonotypes (frequency above 0.001) were also detected in blood, a finding suggesting that blood repertoires may reflect thyroid immune responses.

The TCR beta CDR3 regions were amplified from the RNA transcripts. The TCR CDR3 was subjected to a first round of RT-PCR using the HTBI primer set and the Qiagen OneStep RT-PCR kit. The libraries were constructed in a second round of multiplex PCR and then size-selected and purified. Libraries were sequenced paired-end with 100 bp reads on an Illumina HiSeq2000. Per the source publication's procedure: Raw data were processed with SOAPnuke, discarding reads with adapters, uncalled bases, mean Phred below 15, or no exact constant-primer or identifier match. COPE v1.2.5 was used to merge the high-quality paired reads, and each unique nucleotide sequence was defined as a clonotype. MiTCR v1.1 was used to align the clonotypes against IMGT TRBV, TRBD and TRBJ reference segments. The analysis included only V-J combinations with a frequency above 0.0001, which together covered roughly 99% of the repertoires. The TCS score was defined as F50 (clonal expansion) divided by E x V (chaos), with BLOSUM62-based TCRdist calculated between CDR3 peptides within each V-J. Welch's t-statistics and random forest reduced fewer than 600 V-J features to 13, which were used in a naive Bayes classifier (R e1071). The public reads were reprocessed in TCRdb via fastp at Q25 and MiXCR, keeping in-frame beta chains. When rows share a CDR3 protein, they turn into one entry using the most common DNA and genes. TCRdb, not the authors, supplied the V and J calls. The sample table lists roughly 380,000 distinct CDR3 sequences, around 14% of them with a count of one. The biggest ten clones account for approximately 11% of the sample.

The germline V gene gives CDR1 as MGHRA and CDR2 as YSYEKL. The junction shows trimming of 1 base on V and 0 bases on J, plus 18 bases between the germline ends. Measured from the cysteine to the phenylalanine, the CDR3 is 18 residues long. Solely the CDR3 DNA is kept, with 54 bases framed from the first base. The table lists this clonotype with a few counts. Its antigen specificity is not known. No base qualities exist here, and no much larger clone lies one base off it. Stable Graves' hyperthyroidism was defined as the absence of progression to ophthalmopathy over 18 months of follow-up. Hyperthyroidism patients were aged 18 to 65 years and newly diagnosed, with disease duration of less than 2 months. The study excluded patients with uncontrolled infections, other autoimmune diseases, pregnancy or lactation. Clinical symptoms, serum thyroxine and TRAb, thyroid ultrasound, and orbital computed tomography formed the basis for the diagnoses. PBMCs were separated from roughly 10 ml of fresh peripheral blood using Ficoll-Paque density gradient centrifugation. Total RNA was extracted using Trizol reagent, and RNA quality was assessed on an Agilent 2100 Bioanalyzer.

Sequencing was done on a sample of blood. This receptor was identified in a woman between 55 and 75 years old with Graves' hyperthyroidism. Recombination joined TRBV4-1 with TRBJ1-2; TRBD1 is a weak D gene call, 5 bases matching. CDR3 sequence: CASSQAGRVRAANYGYTF. The bases are TGCGCCAGCAGCCAAGCTGGGCGGGTCAGGGCAGCTAACTATGGCTACACCTTC.